This is a list of T cell receptor beta chains from one sample in a study of T-cell reconstitution after alpha-beta-depleted transplantation in children. TCRdb re-analysed the PCR reads in MiXCR, keeping a single row per CDR3 protein. This sample has 700,000 to 950,000 distinct CDR3 sequences, with roughly 15% found just once. Sequences were derived from PBMCs, mostly from graft donor cells, sampled 360 days after TCRalphabeta/CD19-depleted stem cell transplant. Source of these receptors: a male patient between 10 and 17 years old who had a stem cell transplant for acute lymphoblastic leukemia, so the T cells may come from the graft donor. The CDR3 runs from the conserved cysteine through the conserved F or W. The order of the fields is D gene, V gene, clone size, J gene, CDR3 length, CDR3 DNA, CDR3 protein. A D gene is named only where the DNA matches it firmly. Not every row has a clone size; where given, it reads once, few, many or a size class.

>.|TRBV5-4|.|TRBJ1-2|13
TGTGCCAGCAGCTTGGCTGGCCAGGGCCGCTACACCTTC
CASSLAGQGRYTF
>TRBD1|TRBV29-1|.|TRBJ2-7|13
TGCAGCACAAGACAGGGACCCTCCTACGAGCAGTACTTC
CSTRQGPSYEQYF
>TRBD1|TRBV12-3/TRBV12-4|few|TRBJ2-7|16
TGTGCCAGCAGTGCTAGACGGGACAGATCCCTCTACGAGCAGTACTTC
CASSARRDRSLYEQYF
>TRBD2|TRBV10-3|.|TRBJ2-1|16
TGTGCCATCAAAACTAGCGGGGAGGCAAGCTACAATGAGCAGTTCTTC
CAIKTSGEASYNEQFF
>TRBD1|TRBV7-8|once|TRBJ1-4|15
TGTGCCAGCAGATCAGACAGGGCGGTGTCTGAAAAACTGTTTTTT
CASRSDRAVSEKLFF
>.|TRBV19|.|TRBJ2-3|14
TGTGCAAGTAGTCCCATAAGACGGGGAGATACGCAGTATTTT
CASSPIRRGDTQYF
>.|TRBV10-3|.|TRBJ2-7|15
TGTGCCATCAGTGAGTTTGCGGGGAGCTCCTACGAGCAGTACTTC
CAISEFAGSSYEQYF
>TRBD1|TRBV29-1|.|TRBJ2-7|14
TGCAGCGTTGAACCGACAGGGAATGGCTACGAGCAGTACTTC
CSVEPTGNGYEQYF
>TRBD1|TRBV20-1|few|TRBJ2-4|15
TGCAGTGCTAGTCGCGCCCGACAGGGGGCTAACATTCAGTACTTC
CSASRARQGANIQYF
>.|TRBV10-1|.|TRBJ2-7|13
TGCGCCAGCATTCTGACGGGGAAGGGAGAGCAGTACTTC
CASILTGKGEQYF
>.|TRBV25-1|many|TRBJ2-1|14
TGTGCCAGCAGTCATGGGAGCTCCTACAATGAGCAGTTCTTC
CASSHGSSYNEQFF
>TRBD2|TRBV12-3/TRBV12-4|.|TRBJ2-7|15
TGTGCCAGCAGTTTTGGGGTGGCGGGAGCACTCGAGCAGTACTTC
CASSFGVAGALEQYF
>.|TRBV5-5|.|TRBJ2-7|16
TGTGCCAGCAGCTTGGAACCAGCGGCGTACTCCTACGAGCAGTACTTC
CASSLEPAAYSYEQYF
>TRBD1|TRBV29-1|.|TRBJ1-6|13
TGCAGCGTTGGGGACAGGGGTCATTCACCCCTCCACTTT
CSVGDRGHSPLHF
>.|TRBV4-1|many|TRBJ2-1|15
TGCGCCAGCAGCCTTTACTCTACAGGTAACAATGAGCAGTTCTTC
CASSLYSTGNNEQFF
>.|TRBV5-1|.|TRBJ2-3|15
TGCGCCAGCAGCTTGGCTTCCAGGGCCGGAGATACGCAGTATTTT
CASSLASRAGDTQYF
>.|TRBV20-1|.|TRBJ2-7|12
TGCAGTGCTAACAGGGAGGCGGGCGAGCAGTACTTC
CSANREAGEQYF
>.|TRBV20-1|few|TRBJ1-1|14
TGCAGTGCTACCATTCCGCCAGGGGACACTGAAGCTTTCTTT
CSATIPPGDTEAFF
>.|TRBV3-1|many|TRBJ2-7|14
TGTGCCAGCAGCCAAGATGGAGTTAACTACGAGCAGTACTTC
CASSQDGVNYEQYF
>.|TRBV20-1|few|TRBJ2-3|17
TGCAGTGCTAGAGATCCCCGACTAGGAGAGGGCACAGATACGCAGTATTTT
CSARDPRLGEGTDTQYF
>TRBD1|TRBV24-1|.|TRBJ2-1|18
TGTGCCACCAGTGAACAAAAATGGGACAGGGGTCCCTACAATGAGCAGTTCTTC
CATSEQKWDRGPYNEQFF
>TRBD2|TRBV5-1|.|TRBJ2-3|18
TGCGCCAGCAGCTTACTAGCGGGAGTTGAATTTGGCGGAGATACGCAGTATTTT
CASSLLAGVEFGGDTQYF
>.|TRBV7-8|few|TRBJ1-3|15
TGTGCCAGCAGCTCGGGACCGTTCTCTGGAAACACCATATATTTT
CASSSGPFSGNTIYF
>.|TRBV5-1|.|TRBJ2-7|12
TGCGCCAGCAGCTCAATAGGGGACGAGCAGTACTTC
CASSSIGDEQYF
>.|TRBV6-5|few|TRBJ1-4|14
TGTGCCAGCAGTTACCGTCACCCTTTCCAAAAACTGTTTTTT
CASSYRHPFQKLFF
>.|TRBV20-1|many|TRBJ2-7|14
TGCAGTGCTAGTAGTTCCGGGGATACCTACGAGCAGTACTTC
CSASSSGDTYEQYF
>TRBD2|TRBV24-1|.|TRBJ2-5|17
TGTGCCACCAGTGGACGAGCGGGAGGGCCGGGGGGAGAGACCCAGTACTTC
CATSGRAGGPGGETQYF
>TRBD1|TRBV5-1|many|TRBJ1-1|15
TGCGCCAGCAGCGTTAGACAGGGCCGTAACACTGAAGCTTTCTTT
CASSVRQGRNTEAFF
>TRBD1|TRBV7-9|few|TRBJ2-3|15
TGTGCCAGCAGGAACAGGGGCGGGAGCACAGATACGCAGTATTTT
CASRNRGGSTDTQYF
>.|TRBV12-3/TRBV12-4|few|TRBJ1-1|17
TGTGCCAGCAGTTTAGGGGCGCGCTACAAAATGAACACTGAAGCTTTCTTT
CASSLGARYKMNTEAFF
>.|TRBV29-1|few|TRBJ2-2|11
TGCAGCAGCTGGGTCACCGGGGAGCTGTTTTTT
CSSWVTGELFF
>.|TRBV2|many|TRBJ2-2|16
TGTGCCAGCACCGCTTGGGCAGGGAAGAACACCGGGGAGCTGTTTTTT
CASTAWAGKNTGELFF
>.|TRBV11-2|.|TRBJ2-3|15
TGTGCCAGCAGCCCCCCCGAGGGGGGAATAGATACGCAGTATTTT
CASSPPEGGIDTQYF
>.|TRBV6-1|few|TRBJ2-3|15
TGTGCCAGCAGTCCAGGAGGTAGCAAGACTGGTACGCAGTATTTT
CASSPGGSKTGTQYF
>.|TRBV7-9|many|TRBJ2-2|10
TGTGCCAGCAGGGAAAGGGAGCTGTTTTTT
CASRERELFF
>TRBD1|TRBV20-1|.|TRBJ2-5|12
TGCAGTGCCCGCGGACAGGAAGAGACCCAGTACTTC
CSARGQEETQYF
>.|TRBV7-9|many|TRBJ2-1|14
TGTGCCAGCAGCTTAGTACGGCCCTACAATGAGCAGTTCTTC
CASSLVRPYNEQFF
>.|TRBV19|once|TRBJ2-3|14
TGTGCCAGTAAGGAGGACCACAGCACAGATACGCAGTATTTT
CASKEDHSTDTQYF
>TRBD2|TRBV14|.|TRBJ2-2|17
TGTGCCAGCAGCCTTTTTGCTAGCGGGAGGTACACCGGGGAGCTGTTTTTT
CASSLFASGRYTGELFF
>TRBD2|TRBV4-1|few|TRBJ2-5|19
TGCGCCAGCAGCCAAGAACGACTAGCGCTACTTCCCGACCAAGAGACCCAGTACTTC
CASSQERLALLPDQETQYF
>.|TRBV18|.|TRBJ2-1|12
TGTGCCAGCTCACCTTTTTTCAGGGAGCAGTTCTTC
CASSPFFREQFF
>.|TRBV2|few|TRBJ2-7|14
TGTGCCAGCAGGTCCGGGACGGGGAACTACGAGCAGTACTTC
CASRSGTGNYEQYF
>.|TRBV5-1|few|TRBJ1-1|15
TGCGCCAGCAGCTTGGAGCCGGCAGTGAACACTGAAGCTTTCTTT
CASSLEPAVNTEAFF
>.|TRBV10-3|few|TRBJ1-1|12
TGTGCCATCAGTGTGGAAGGGACTGAAGCTTTCTTT
CAISVEGTEAFF
>.|TRBV29-1|.|TRBJ1-1|13
TGCAGCGTTCCCGAACAGCATTACACTGAAGCTTTCTTT
CSVPEQHYTEAFF
>.|TRBV7-6|.|TRBJ2-3|15
TGTGCCAGCAGTATATCCCCCTGGGGCACAGATACGCAGTATTTT
CASSISPWGTDTQYF
>.|TRBV7-9|few|TRBJ2-6|16
TGTGCCAGCAGCTCGCGGGACAGCTCTGGGGCCAACGTCCTGACTTTC
CASSSRDSSGANVLTF
>TRBD2|TRBV9|few|TRBJ2-7|21
TGTGCCAGCAGCCCTGCCCTGGGTGGAATAGCGGGAGGGCCAGGTGTCTACGAGCAGTACTTC
CASSPALGGIAGGPGVYEQYF
>.|TRBV12-3/TRBV12-4|medium-sized|TRBJ2-7|15
TGTGCCAGCAGTTTCATATTAGGGGCGGCCTACGAGCAGTACTTC
CASSFILGAAYEQYF
>TRBD1|TRBV25-1|many|TRBJ1-4|13
TGTGCCAGCAGTGTGACCGGGACAGGGGAACTGTTTTTT
CASSVTGTGELFF
>TRBD1|TRBV5-1|many|TRBJ1-4|16
TGCGCCAGCAGCCCCCCCAACAGGGGCGGGACGGAAAAACTGTTTTTT
CASSPPNRGGTEKLFF
>TRBD2|TRBV11-2|few|TRBJ2-1|15
TGTGCCAGCAGCCCCTGGACTAGCGCCTACAATGAGCAGTTCTTC
CASSPWTSAYNEQFF
>TRBD2|TRBV10-3|many|TRBJ2-3|19
TGTGCCATCGGAAAGCAACTACTAGCGGGAGGGGGGAGCACAGATACGCAGTATTTT
CAIGKQLLAGGGSTDTQYF
>TRBD2|TRBV5-1|.|TRBJ2-7|16
TGCGCCAGCAGCTTGTCCCCGGGACTAGGGACTGTGGAGCAGTACTTC
CASSLSPGLGTVEQYF
>.|TRBV29-1|.|TRBJ2-1|11
TGCAGCGTTGAACCCCCCGGGGAGCAGTTCTTC
CSVEPPGEQFF
>.|TRBV12-3/TRBV12-4|many|TRBJ2-5|13
TGTGCCAGCAGTTTACCCCACGGGGAGACCCAGTACTTC
CASSLPHGETQYF
>.|TRBV5-1|few|TRBJ1-5|15
TGCGCCAGCAGCTTTCAAGGGGCAGGGGATCAGCCCCAGCATTTT
CASSFQGAGDQPQHF
>.|TRBV20-1|.|TRBJ1-5|13
TGCAGTGCTAGAGATCTGGGGAATCAGCCCCAGCATTTT
CSARDLGNQPQHF